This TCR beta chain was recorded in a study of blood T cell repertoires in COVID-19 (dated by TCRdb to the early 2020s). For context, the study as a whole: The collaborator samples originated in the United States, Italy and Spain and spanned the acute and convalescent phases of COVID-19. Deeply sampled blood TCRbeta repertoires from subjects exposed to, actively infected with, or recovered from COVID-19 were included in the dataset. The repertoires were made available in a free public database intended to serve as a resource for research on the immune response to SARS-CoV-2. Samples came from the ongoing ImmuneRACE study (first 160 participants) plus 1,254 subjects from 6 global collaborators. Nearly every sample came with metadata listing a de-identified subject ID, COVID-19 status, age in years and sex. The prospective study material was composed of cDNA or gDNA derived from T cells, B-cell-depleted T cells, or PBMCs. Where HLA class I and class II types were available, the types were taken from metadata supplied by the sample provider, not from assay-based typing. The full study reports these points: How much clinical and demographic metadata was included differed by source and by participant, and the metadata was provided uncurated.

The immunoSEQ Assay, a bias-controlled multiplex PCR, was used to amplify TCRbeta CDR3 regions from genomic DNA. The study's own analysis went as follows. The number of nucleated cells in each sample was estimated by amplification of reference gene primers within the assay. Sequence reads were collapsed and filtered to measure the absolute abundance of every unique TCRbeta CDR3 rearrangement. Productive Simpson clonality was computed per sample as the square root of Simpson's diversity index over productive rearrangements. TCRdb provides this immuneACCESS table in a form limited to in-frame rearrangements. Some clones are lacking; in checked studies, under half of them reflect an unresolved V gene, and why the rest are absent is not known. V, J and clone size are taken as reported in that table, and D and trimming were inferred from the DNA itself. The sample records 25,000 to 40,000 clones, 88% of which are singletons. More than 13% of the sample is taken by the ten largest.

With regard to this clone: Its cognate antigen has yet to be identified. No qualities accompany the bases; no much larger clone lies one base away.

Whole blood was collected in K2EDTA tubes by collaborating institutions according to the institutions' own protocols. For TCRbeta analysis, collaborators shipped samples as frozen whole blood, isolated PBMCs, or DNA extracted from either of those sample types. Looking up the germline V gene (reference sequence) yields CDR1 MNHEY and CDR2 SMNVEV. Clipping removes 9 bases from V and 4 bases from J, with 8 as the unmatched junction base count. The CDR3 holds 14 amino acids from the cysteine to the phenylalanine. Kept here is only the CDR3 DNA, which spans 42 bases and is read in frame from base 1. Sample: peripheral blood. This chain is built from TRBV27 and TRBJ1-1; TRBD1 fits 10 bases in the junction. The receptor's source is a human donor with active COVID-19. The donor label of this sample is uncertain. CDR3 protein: CARGRQGASTEAFF. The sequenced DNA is TGTGCCAGAGGAAGACAGGGGGCGAGCACTGAAGCTTTCTTT.